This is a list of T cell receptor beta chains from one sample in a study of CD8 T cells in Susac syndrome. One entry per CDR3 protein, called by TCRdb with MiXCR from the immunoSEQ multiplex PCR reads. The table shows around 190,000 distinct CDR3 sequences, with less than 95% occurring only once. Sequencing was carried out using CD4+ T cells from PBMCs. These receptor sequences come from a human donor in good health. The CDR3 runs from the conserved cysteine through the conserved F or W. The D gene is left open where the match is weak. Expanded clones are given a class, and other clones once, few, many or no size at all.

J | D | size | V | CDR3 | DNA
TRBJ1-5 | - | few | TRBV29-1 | CSVDPNPRPQHF | TGCAGCGTTGATCCCAATCCCCGGCCCCAGCATTTT
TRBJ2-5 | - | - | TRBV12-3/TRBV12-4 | CASSLNSQETQYF | TGTGCCAGCAGTTTGAACAGCCAAGAGACCCAGTACTTC
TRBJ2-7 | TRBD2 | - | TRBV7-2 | CASSFGLAGAEQYF | TGTGCCAGCAGCTTCGGACTAGCGGGAGCCGAGCAGTACTTC
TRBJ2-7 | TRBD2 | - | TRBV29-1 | CSVEGLAGAYEQYF | TGCAGCGTTGAAGGACTAGCGGGAGCCTACGAGCAGTACTTC
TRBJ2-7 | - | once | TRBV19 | CASSMVSGYEQYF | TGTGCCAGTAGTATGGTTAGCGGTTACGAGCAGTACTTC
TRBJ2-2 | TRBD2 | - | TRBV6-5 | CASSYGTSGFNGELFF | TGTGCCAGCAGTTACGGGACTAGCGGGTTTAACGGGGAGCTGTTTTTT
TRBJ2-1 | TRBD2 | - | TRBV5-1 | CASSDGLAGEQFF | TGCGCCAGCAGCGATGGACTAGCGGGAGAGCAGTTCTTC
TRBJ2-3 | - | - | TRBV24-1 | CATASGTDTQYF | TGTGCCACCGCTAGCGGCACAGATACGCAGTATTTT
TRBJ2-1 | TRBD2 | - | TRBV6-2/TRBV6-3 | CASSKLAGDRNEQFF | TGTGCCAGCAGCAAACTAGCGGGAGATAGGAATGAGCAGTTCTTC
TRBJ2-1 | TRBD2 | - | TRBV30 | CAWDRLAIKNNEQFF | TGTGCCTGGGACCGACTAGCAATTAAGAACAATGAGCAGTTCTTC
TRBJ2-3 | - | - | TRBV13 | CASSRGSSTDTQYF | TGTGCCAGCAGCCGCGGATCTAGCACAGATACGCAGTATTTT
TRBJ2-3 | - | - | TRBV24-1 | CATSEGLGPSTDTQYF | TGTGCCACCTCGGAAGGTCTAGGGCCTTCCACAGATACGCAGTATTTT
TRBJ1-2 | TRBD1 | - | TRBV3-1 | CASSPRGGAGGYTF | TGTGCCAGCAGCCCCAGGGGGGGCGCGGGTGGCTACACCTTC
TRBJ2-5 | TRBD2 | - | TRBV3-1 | CASSQGGSGKETQYF | TGTGCCAGCAGCCAAGGGGGTAGCGGGAAAGAGACCCAGTACTTC
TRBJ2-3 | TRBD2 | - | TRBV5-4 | CASSITGTSGRYGDTQYF | TGTGCCAGCAGCATTACCGGGACTAGCGGGAGGTATGGAGATACGCAGTATTTT
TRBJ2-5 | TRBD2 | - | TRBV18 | CASSPLAGDLETQYF | TGTGCCAGCTCACCTCTAGCGGGAGATTTGGAGACCCAGTACTTC
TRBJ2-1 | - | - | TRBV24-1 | CATSGQANNNEQLF | TGTGCCACCAGTGGACAGGCGAATAACAATGAGCAGCTCTTC
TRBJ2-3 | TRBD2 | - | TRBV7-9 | CASSPGTSGNTDTQYF | TGTGCCAGCAGCCCCGGGACTAGCGGAAACACAGATACGCAGTATTTT
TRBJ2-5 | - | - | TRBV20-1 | CSARDYLQKTQYF | TGCAGTGCTAGAGACTACCTCCAGAAGACCCAGTACTTC
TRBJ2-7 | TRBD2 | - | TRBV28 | CASSLSTSGSSYEQYF | TGTGCCAGCAGTTTAAGTACTAGCGGGAGCTCCTACGAGCAGTACTTC
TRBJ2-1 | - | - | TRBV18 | CASSPGPHIGNEQFF | TGTGCCAGCTCACCTGGACCCCATATAGGCAATGAGCAGTTCTTC
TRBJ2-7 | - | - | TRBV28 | CASSRPGQSYEQYF | TGTGCCAGCAGTCGGCCGGGCCAGTCCTACGAGCAGTACTTC
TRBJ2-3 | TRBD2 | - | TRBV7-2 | CASRAGGSRNTQYF | TGTGCCAGCAGAGCGGGAGGGTCGCGGAATACGCAGTATTTT
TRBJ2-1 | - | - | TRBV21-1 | CASRKDHFNEQFF | TGTGCCAGCAGAAAGGACCACTTCAATGAGCAGTTCTTC
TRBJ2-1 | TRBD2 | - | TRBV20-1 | CSARGRAGGPKVQFF | TGCAGTGCTAGAGGTCGAGCGGGAGGCCCAAAGGTGCAGTTCTTC
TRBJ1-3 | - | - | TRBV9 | CASSSYRDIYF | TGTGCCAGCAGCAGTTACAGGGATATTTATTTT
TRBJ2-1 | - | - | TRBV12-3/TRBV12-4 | CASSLGDTTYNEQFF | TGTGCCAGCAGTTTGGGGGACACCACCTACAATGAGCAGTTCTTC
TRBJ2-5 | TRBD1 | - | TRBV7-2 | CASSPDRGAETQYF | TGTGCCAGCAGCCCGGACAGGGGAGCAGAGACCCAGTACTTC
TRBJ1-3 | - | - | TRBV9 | CASSSRTASGNTIYF | TGTGCCAGCAGCTCCCGGACAGCCTCTGGAAACACCATATATTTT
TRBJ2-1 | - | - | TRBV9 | CASSVRLAPYNEQFF | TGTGCCAGCAGCGTACGGCTAGCGCCTTACAATGAGCAGTTCTTC
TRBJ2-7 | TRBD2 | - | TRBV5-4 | CASSAGPGTSGEQYF | TGTGCCAGCAGCGCCGGACCCGGGACTAGCGGCGAGCAGTACTTC
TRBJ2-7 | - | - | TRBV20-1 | CSATRTIRWGGEQYF | TGCAGTGCTACCCGGACCATACGATGGGGCGGCGAGCAGTACTTC
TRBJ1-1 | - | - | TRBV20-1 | CSARLARNTEAFF | TGCAGTGCTAGATTGGCCAGAAACACTGAAGCTTTCTTT
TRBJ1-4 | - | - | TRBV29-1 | CSVEAGGEKLFF | TGCAGCGTTGAAGCTGGGGGGGAAAAACTGTTTTTT
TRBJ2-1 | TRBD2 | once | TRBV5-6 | CASSLETSGLSSYNEQFF | TGTGCCAGCAGCTTGGAGACTAGCGGCCTTAGCTCCTACAATGAGCAGTTCTTC